The 29 T cell receptor beta chains reported below all come from one sample, sequenced in a study of cytomegalovirus exposure and HLA in healthy donors. In the PCR, 60 Vbeta and 13 Jbeta primers were used. Profiling relied on immunoSEQ multiplex PCR, and the TCRdb table lists in-frame clones only, not all of them. The table includes some 140,000 clones, 80% detected once. The sequenced sample was PBMCs. These receptors were taken from a woman aged 40 to 49 in good health and CMV-seropositive.

V gene TRBV19 combines with J gene TRBJ2-1; D might be TRBD2 (6 bases). V lost 2 bases and J lost 6, with 14 bases in between. Germline CDR1 is LNHDA and CDR2 is SQIVND (reference sequence). The CDR3 runs 15 residues. The CDR3: CASSIRLAQSNEQFF. CDR3 DNA sequence: TGTGCCAGTAGTATAAGGCTAGCGCAGAGCAATGAGCAGTTCTTC. The whole variable domain, remainder taken from reference TRBV19 and TRBJ2-1, is DGGITQSPKYLFRKEGQNVTLSCEQNLNHDAMYWYRQDPGQGLRLIYYSQIVNDFQKGDIAEGYSVSREKKESFPLTVTSAQKNPTAFYLCASSIRLAQSNEQFFGPGTRLTVL.

V is TRBV19 and J is TRBJ2-7; 8 bases line up with TRBD1. The junction had 6 bases not matched to a gene; V was cut back by 11 bases and J by 0 bases. This CDR3 spans 13 amino acids. In germline, CDR1 is LNHDA, CDR2 SQIVND (reference sequence). The CDR3 reads CAVSGTGSYEQYF. Here the CDR3 DNA reads TGTGCCGTATCCGGGACAGGCTCCTACGAGCAGTACTTC.

The rearrangement links TRBV7-2 to TRBJ2-1; D is unclear. The CDR3 contains 13 residues. CDR1 is SGHTA, CDR2 FQGNSA, per germline. Trimming shortened V by 1 base and J by 9 bases, and 10 bases separated the two germline ends. In nucleotides, the CDR3 is TGTGCCAGCAGCTTAGAGAGGAAGCTTGAGCAGTTCTTC. Translated: CASSLERKLEQFF.

The chain links TRBV10-1 to TRBJ2-3, with D possibly being TRBD1 (6 bases). Germline V gene sequence: CDR1 WNHNN, CDR2 SYGVQD (reference sequence). The CDR3 spans 16 residues. Trimming left V 0 bases short and J 3 bases short, with 13 bases between. The CDR3 loop reads CASSESIWGRTDTQYF. DNA for the CDR3: TGCGCCAGCAGTGAGTCGATCTGGGGGCGTACAGATACGCAGTATTTT.

This clone has a single count. The V and J genes are TRBV7-8 and TRBJ2-1, with TRBD2 matching over 15 bases. This CDR3 is 20 amino acids long. V dropped 4 bases and J dropped 3; count of bases not matched to a gene: 13. The germline CDR1 and CDR2 sequences are SGHVS and FQNEAQ. The CDR3 reads CASSSNGLAGGLGIYNEQFF. Written as DNA, the CDR3 is TGTGCCAGCAGCTCTAACGGACTAGCGGGAGGGCTGGGGATCTACAATGAGCAGTTCTTC.

This chain connects TRBV27 to TRBJ2-7; 10 bases are a match to TRBD2. Looked up from germline, CDR1 is MNHEY and CDR2 is SMNVEV (reference sequence). J gave up 8 bases and V 2 bases, and 6 bases lay outside the gene matches. There are 14 residues in the CDR3. The chain's CDR3 is CASSLLAGELKQYF. The CDR3 DNA reads TGTGCCAGCAGTTTACTAGCGGGAGAACTTAAGCAGTACTTC.

This clone was seen a handful of times. This CDR3 is CAWSVRDRVGGANVLTF. The CDR3 coding sequence is TGTGCCTGGAGTGTTCGGGACAGGGTTGGTGGGGCCAACGTCCTGACTTTC. V gene TRBV30 combines with J gene TRBJ2-6; 9 bases map to TRBD1. Germline V gene sequence: CDR1 GTSNPN, CDR2 SVGIG (reference sequence). Germline trimming cut 0 bases from V and 3 bases from J; bases unmatched to any gene: 6. The CDR3 contains 17 residues. The entire variable domain, with the rest obtained from reference TRBV30 and TRBJ2-6, is as follows: SQTIHQWPATLVQPVGSPLSLECTVEGTSNPNLYWYRQAAGRGLQLLFYSVGIGQISSEVPQNLSASRPQDRQFILSSKKLLLSDSGFYLCAWSVRDRVGGANVLTFGAGSRLTVL.

The chain couples TRBV7-2 to TRBJ2-2; D ambiguous. V was clipped by 3 bases and J by 7 bases, with 6 bases between them. The CDR3 loop spans 12 amino acids. Germline V lookup: CDR1 SGHTA, CDR2 FQGNSA. CDR3 nucleotide sequence: TGTGCCAGCAGCTTTTCGGTCGGGGAGCTGTTTTTT. This gives the protein CASSFSVGELFF.

The chain combines TRBV5-1 with TRBJ2-7; 13 positions match TRBD2. The CDR3 extends over 17 amino acids. The V gene end was trimmed by 1 base and the J gene end by 0 bases; junction bases not matched to a gene: 4. CDR1 and CDR2 from the germline V gene are SGHRS and YFSETQ. The CDR3 coding sequence is TGCGCCAGCAGCTTGCGACTAGCGGGAGGCACCTCCTACGAGCAGTACTTC. Encoded protein: CASSLRLAGGTSYEQYF.

Only one count was recorded for this clone. V and J are TRBV6-1 and TRBJ2-1; TRBD2 matches 11 bases. This CDR3 has 16 amino acids. CDR1 and CDR2 from the germline V gene are MNHNS and SASEGT. After removal of 3 bases from V and 2 bases from J, the junction contained 3 bases not matched to a gene. CDR3 coding DNA: TGTGCCAGCAGTGAGACACTAGCGGGAGCCTACAATGAGCAGTTCTTC. Encoded protein: CASSETLAGAYNEQFF.

The V and J genes are TRBV19 and TRBJ2-1; D may be TRBD2 (6 bases). The CDR3 totals 14 residues. Trimming pared 8 bases from V and 2 bases from J, leaving 13 bases between. CDR1 LNHDA and CDR2 SQIVND come from the germline V gene (reference sequence). DNA of the CDR3: TGTGCCAGTCCCGGGGAGGCACCCTACAATGAGCAGTTCTTC. Protein: CASPGEAPYNEQFF.

This chain connects TRBV19 to TRBJ2-7; the match to TRBD2 covers 7 bases. Trimming at V came to 4 bases and at J to 4 bases, leaving 10 bases not matched to a gene. Germline CDR1 is LNHDA and CDR2 is SQIVND (reference sequence). There are 15 residues in the CDR3. DNA for the CDR3: TGTGCCAGTAGTAGAGGAGGACTAGTGGCTTACGAGCAGTACTTC. Translation gives CASSRGGLVAYEQYF.

This sequence joins TRBV7-2 and TRBJ2-1, with 13 bases lining up with TRBD2. V trimming: 5 bases; J trimming: 7 bases; junction bases outside the gene matches: 8. Germline assignment: CDR1 SGHTA and CDR2 FQGNSA. CDR3 length: 16 residues. The CDR3: CASSPRLAGGKNEQFF. The CDR3 DNA reads TGTGCCAGCAGCCCTAGACTAGCGGGAGGTAAGAATGAGCAGTTCTTC. Supplemented by reference TRBV7-2 and TRBJ2-1, the full variable domain reads GAGVSQSPSNKVTEKGKDVELRCDPISGHTALYWYRQSLGQGLEFLIYFQGNSAPDKSGLPSDRFSAERTGGSVSTLTIQRTQQEDSAVYLCASSPRLAGGKNEQFFGPGTRLTVL.

To note about this clone: This is likely a read error, given that the CDR3 carries no conserved phenylalanine or tryptophan at its end. The chain recombines TRBV7-8 with TRBJ2-7, with 9 bases identical to TRBD2. The CDR3 consists of 17 residues. Germline lookup yields CDR1 SGHVS and CDR2 FQNEAQ. The junction had 13 bases not matched to a gene; V was cut back by 1 base and J by 6 bases. The chain's CDR3 is CASSLVASGTPRSEQYL. Here the CDR3 DNA reads TGTGCCAGCAGCTTAGTCGCTAGCGGGACCCCTAGGTCCGAGCAGTACCTC.

The table lists this clone with a count of one. The chain carries TRBV5-1 and TRBJ2-1, with 10 bases that match TRBD2. This CDR3 contains 15 residues. V gave up 4 bases and J gave up 4 bases; unmatched junction bases: 5. The germline V gene has CDR1 SGHRS and CDR2 YFSETQ. This chain's CDR3 is CASSPSGSLYNEQFF. The CDR3 DNA reads as TGCGCCAGCAGCCCTAGCGGGAGTTTATACAATGAGCAGTTCTTC.

The gene calls are TRBV5-4 and TRBJ2-1; no clear D. CDR3 size: 15 residues. Per germline, CDR1 SGHNT and CDR2 YYREEE (reference sequence). The V gene lost 0 bases and the J gene lost 0 bases, with 7 bases spanning the gap. The CDR3 DNA follows: TGTGCCAGCAGCTTGGGCGAAGCCTCCTACAATGAGCAGTTCTTC. This codes for CASSLGEASYNEQFF.

The chain carries TRBV12-5 and TRBJ2-1; 11 nucleotides line up with TRBD2. The CDR3 has 17 amino acids. Germline CDR1 reads LGHNT; CDR2 reads FRNRAP. V shed 1 base, J shed 2 bases, and the junction held 4 bases outside the gene matches. The chain's CDR3 is CASGLEGLAAPYNEQFF. CDR3 sequence (DNA): TGTGCTAGTGGTTTGGAGGGACTAGCGGCCCCCTACAATGAGCAGTTCTTC.

CDR3 in amino acids: CASRGQNQETQYF. Here the CDR3 DNA reads TGTGCCAGCAGGGGGCAGAACCAAGAGACCCAGTACTTC. The genes are TRBV27 and TRBJ2-5; D is possibly TRBD1 (5 bases). Germline loops: CDR1 MNHEY, CDR2 SMNVEV (reference sequence). Trimming took 6 bases from V and 0 from J, leaving 8 bases between them. This CDR3 region has 13 residues.

The count of this clone is one. The V and J genes are TRBV2 and TRBJ1-5; D gene ambiguous. The V gene's germline CDR1 is SNHLY and CDR2 FYNNEI. Trimming removed 6 bases from V and 3 bases from J, with 9 bases in between. This CDR3 has 13 residues. In DNA, the CDR3 is TGTGCCAGCAGCCGGGAAAACAATCAGCCCCAGCATTTT. It encodes CASSRENNQPQHF.

This clone was recorded once. CDR3 amino acids: CAWNVVREGSKNIQYF. The CDR3 DNA is TGTGCCTGGAATGTAGTCCGGGAGGGGTCCAAAAACATTCAGTACTTC. The V gene is TRBV30, the J gene TRBJ2-4; 8 nucleotides agree with TRBD2. Losses at the gene ends were 4 bases for V and 2 bases for J; bases not matched to a gene: 10. CDR1 GTSNPN and CDR2 SVGIG come from the germline V gene (reference sequence). This CDR3 spans 16 amino acids. Together with reference TRBV30 and TRBJ2-4, the CDR3 gives the full variable domain: SQTIHQWPATLVQPVGSPLSLECTVEGTSNPNLYWYRQAAGRGLQLLFYSVGIGQISSEVPQNLSASRPQDRQFILSSKKLLLSDSGFYLCAWNVVREGSKNIQYFGAGTRLSVL.

The CDR3 is CASSSRDIVNTGELFF. The CDR3 DNA reads as TGTGCCAGCAGCTCCCGGGACATAGTAAACACCGGGGAGCTGTTTTTT. V and J are TRBV7-6 and TRBJ2-2, with D possibly being TRBD1 (6 bases). From germline, CDR1 is SGHVS and CDR2 FNYEAQ. The length of the CDR3 is 16 residues. Trimming cost V 4 bases and J 2 bases, with 14 bases left between them.

The J gene is TRBJ2-2, the V gene TRBV27; TRBD1 might be the D (5 bases). The CDR3 has 17 residues. The V end lost 7 bases, the J end lost 0 bases, and 18 bases lay between the germline ends. Germline V CDR1 and CDR2: MNHEY, SMNVEV (reference sequence). The CDR3 here is CASTPDTLDANTGELFF. CDR3 bases: TGTGCCAGCACTCCGGACACCCTGGATGCGAACACCGGGGAGCTGTTTTTT.

The chain has TRBV18 and TRBJ2-1; no clear D. Trimming stripped 3 bases from V and 0 bases from J, with 9 bases between. The length of the CDR3 is 15 residues. Germline CDR1 and CDR2: KGHSH and LQKENI. The CDR3 DNA reads TGTGCCAGCTCACCTTCCTTGAGCTCCTACAATGAGCAGTTCTTC. Its protein is CASSPSLSSYNEQFF.

The rearrangement uses TRBV10-2 and TRBJ2-5, with 10 bases lining up with TRBD2. The germline V gene has CDR1 WSHSY and CDR2 SAAADI. The trim removed 1 base at V and 2 bases at J, leaving 1 base unmatched. There are 15 residues in the CDR3. CDR3 nucleotides: TGCGCCAGCAGTGAGTTAGCGGGAGGACAAGAGACCCAGTACTTC. It codes for CASSELAGGQETQYF.

This clone was found a few times. The chain uses TRBV6-5 and TRBJ1-1, with 7 bases fitting TRBD1. The CDR3 length is 14 residues. Trimming removed 7 bases from V and 0 bases from J; junction bases left unmatched: 5. Germline CDR1 reads MNHEY; CDR2 reads SVGAGI. Here the CDR3 DNA reads TGTGCCAGCATTAACAGGGGTATGAACACTGAAGCTTTCTTT. Amino acid sequence: CASINRGMNTEAFF.

The chain combines TRBV14 with TRBJ2-1; 12 bases map to TRBD2. Trimming at V came to 1 base and at J to 6 bases, leaving 4 bases not matched to a gene. CDR1 is SGHDN and CDR2 is FVKESK in the germline V gene. The CDR3 consists of 16 residues. The CDR3 DNA sequence: TGTGCCAGCAGCCAAGCGGGACTAGCGGGCATCAATGAGCAGTTCTTC. Amino acid sequence: CASSQAGLAGINEQFF.

The V and J genes are TRBV7-9 and TRBJ1-1, with 8 bases matching TRBD1. V was clipped by 4 bases and J by 5 bases; unmatched bases: 9. CDR3 size: 15 residues. The germline gives CDR1 SEHNR, CDR2 FQNEAQ (reference sequence). As DNA, the CDR3 is TGTGCCAGCAGCTCCTGGACAGGGAGGGGGACTGAAGCTTTCTTT. This codes for CASSSWTGRGTEAFF.

A word on this clone: One end of the junction does not line up with germline, which may come from a read error. The same CDR3 also results from other DNA sequences found in this sample. The V gene is TRBV11-2, the J gene TRBJ1-1, with D possibly matching TRBD1 (6 bases). Germline values: CDR1 SGHAT, CDR2 FQNNGV. The length of the CDR3 is 14 residues. CDR3 protein: CASSVQPQGLEAFF. The CDR3 region has the DNA TGTGCCAGCAGCGTTCAACCACAGGGCCTTGAAGCTTTTTTT.

This clone was seen a single time. The J gene is TRBJ2-7, the V gene TRBV15; 9 positions agree with TRBD1. The trim removed 1 base at V and 3 bases at J, leaving 4 bases unmatched. This CDR3 is built from 15 residues. Germline CDR1 LNHNV, CDR2 YYDKDF (reference sequence). As DNA, the CDR3 is TGTGCCACCAGCAGAGCCACAGGGGGCGTCTACGAGCAGTACTTC. This gives the protein CATSRATGGVYEQYF.